This record looks at one TCR beta chain sequence and its context. The antigen is undetermined. UMIs were added to TCR cDNA along with a universal primer site when it was made by 5'RACE template switching. TCRdb reanalysed the 5' RACE reads using MiXCR and keeps one entry per CDR3 protein. The sample lists 300,000 to 350,000 distinct CDR3 sequences, approximately 12% occurring once. The data derive from a study of T cells after yellow fever vaccination. Findings and limits, study-wide: Clones from primary vaccination mostly reappeared after the booster (around 96% CD4, under 90% CD8).

Trimming removed 2 bases from V and 7 bases from J, with 9 bases in between. The germline V gene encodes CDR1 SGHTA and CDR2 FQGNSA. The CDR3 contains 13 residues. The material was CD4+ T cells sorted from PBMCs, obtained 45 days after the yellow fever booster vaccination. This TCR derives from a man younger than 30 who received the YFV17D yellow fever vaccine. V and J are TRBV7-2 and TRBJ1-5; D remains unclear. The CDR3 bases are TGTGCCAGCAGCTTATTGTGGCAGCAGCCCCAGCATTTT. This encodes CASSLLWQQPQHF.